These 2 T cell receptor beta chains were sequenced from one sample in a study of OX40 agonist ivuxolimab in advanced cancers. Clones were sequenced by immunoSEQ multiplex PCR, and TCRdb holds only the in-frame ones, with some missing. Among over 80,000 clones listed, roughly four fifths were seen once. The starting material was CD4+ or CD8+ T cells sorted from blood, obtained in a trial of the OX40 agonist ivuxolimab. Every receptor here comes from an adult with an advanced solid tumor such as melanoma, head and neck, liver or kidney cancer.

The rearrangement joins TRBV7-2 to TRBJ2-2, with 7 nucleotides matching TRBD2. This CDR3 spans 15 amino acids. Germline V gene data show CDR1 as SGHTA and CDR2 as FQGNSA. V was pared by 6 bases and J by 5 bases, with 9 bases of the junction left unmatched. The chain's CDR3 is CASRMRAGVTGELFF. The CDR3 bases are TGTGCCAGCAGGATGAGGGCGGGGGTAACCGGGGAGCTGTTTTTT.

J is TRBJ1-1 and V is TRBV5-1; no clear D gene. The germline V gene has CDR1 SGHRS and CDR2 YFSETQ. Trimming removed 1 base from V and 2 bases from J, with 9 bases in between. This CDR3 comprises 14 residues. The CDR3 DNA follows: TGCGCCAGCAGCTTGCGGCAGGATAACACTGAAGCTTTCTTT. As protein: CASSLRQDNTEAFF.